This TCR beta chain was captured by sequencing in a study of PD-L1 blockade in urothelial cancer. In this sample, this clone turned up a few times. The antigen is undetermined. Germline V gene lookup returns CDR1 LNHDA and CDR2 SQIVND (reference sequence). V was shortened by 6 bases and J by 5 bases, with 10 bases between the two germline ends. The CDR3 spans 12 residues. Sample time point: peripheral blood 6 weeks after treatment start. Patients suffered from locally advanced or metastatic urothelial carcinoma. Generated by immunoSEQ multiplex PCR, the TCRdb table keeps only in-frame clones and is missing some. Counted here are under 150,000 clones, approximately 90% occurring once; the ten biggest clones make up around 1.7%. Study outcomes and limitations: By 3 weeks, tumor-associated blood clones had expanded more in durable-benefit patients.

The material sequenced was PBMCs, taken around atezolizumab (anti-PD-L1) treatment. The genes are TRBV19 and TRBJ1-1; D may be TRBD1 (6 bases). The receptor was derived from a man in his 60s with urothelial cancer. The DNA of the CDR3 is TGTGCCAGTAGGCTCACAGGGACTGAAGCTTTCTTT. Protein: CASRLTGTEAFF.